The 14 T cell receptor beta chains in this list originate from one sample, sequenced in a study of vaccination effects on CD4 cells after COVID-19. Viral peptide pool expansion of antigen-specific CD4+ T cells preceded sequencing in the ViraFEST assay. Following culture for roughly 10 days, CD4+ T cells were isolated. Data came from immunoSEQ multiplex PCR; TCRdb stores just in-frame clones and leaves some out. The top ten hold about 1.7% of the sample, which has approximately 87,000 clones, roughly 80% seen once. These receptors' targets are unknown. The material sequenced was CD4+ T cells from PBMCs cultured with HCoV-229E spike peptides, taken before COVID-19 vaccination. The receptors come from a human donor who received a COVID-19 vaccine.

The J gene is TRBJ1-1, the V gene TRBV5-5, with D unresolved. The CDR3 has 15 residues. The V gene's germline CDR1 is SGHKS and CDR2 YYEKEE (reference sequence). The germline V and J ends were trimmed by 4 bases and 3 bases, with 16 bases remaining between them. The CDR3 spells CASSTPKVVDTEAFF. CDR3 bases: TGTGCCAGCAGCACACCAAAGGTTGTGGACACTGAAGCTTTCTTT. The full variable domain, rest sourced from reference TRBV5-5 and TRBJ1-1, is DAGVTQSPTHLIKTRGQQVTLRCSPISGHKSVSWYQQVLGQGPQFIFQYYEKEERGRGNFPDRFSARQFPNYSSELNVNALLLGDSALYLCASSTPKVVDTEAFFGQGTRLTVV.

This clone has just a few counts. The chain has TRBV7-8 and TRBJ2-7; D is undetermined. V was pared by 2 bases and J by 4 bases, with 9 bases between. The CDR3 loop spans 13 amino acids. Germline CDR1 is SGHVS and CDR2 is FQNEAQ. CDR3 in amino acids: CASSLLRSYEQYV. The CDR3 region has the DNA TGTGCCAGCAGCTTACTCCGGTCATACGAGCAGTACGTC.

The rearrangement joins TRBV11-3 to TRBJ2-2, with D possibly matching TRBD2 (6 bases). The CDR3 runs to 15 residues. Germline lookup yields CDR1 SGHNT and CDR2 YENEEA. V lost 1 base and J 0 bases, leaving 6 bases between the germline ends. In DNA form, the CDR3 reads TGTGCCAGCAGCTTAGGGGGGGCGAACACCGGGGAGCTGTTTTTT. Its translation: CASSLGGANTGELFF.

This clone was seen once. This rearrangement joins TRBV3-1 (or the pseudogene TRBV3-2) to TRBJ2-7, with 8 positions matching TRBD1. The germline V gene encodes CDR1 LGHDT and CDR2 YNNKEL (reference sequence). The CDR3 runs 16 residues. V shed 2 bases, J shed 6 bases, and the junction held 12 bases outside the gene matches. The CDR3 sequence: CASSQRGRGLFGEQYV. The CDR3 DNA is TGTGCCAGCAGCCAACGGGGCAGGGGGCTTTTCGGCGAGCAGTACGTC.

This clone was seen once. The chain's CDR3 is CASSLPGETTGELFF. DNA for the CDR3: TGTGCCAGCAGCCTCCCCGGCGAGACAACCGGGGAGCTGTTTTTT. This chain uses TRBV3-1 (or the pseudogene TRBV3-2) with TRBJ2-2, with D uncertain. The CDR3 loop spans 15 amino acids. V lost 4 bases to trimming and J lost 5 bases, with 14 bases between them. The germline gives CDR1 LGHDT, CDR2 YNNKEL (reference sequence).

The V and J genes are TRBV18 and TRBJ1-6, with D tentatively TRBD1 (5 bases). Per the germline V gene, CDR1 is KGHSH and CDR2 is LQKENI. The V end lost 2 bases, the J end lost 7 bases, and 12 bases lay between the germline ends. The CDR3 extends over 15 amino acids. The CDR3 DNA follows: TGTGCCAGCTCACCATCCGCCAGGGAAAATTCACCCCTCCACTTT. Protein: CASSPSARENSPLHF.

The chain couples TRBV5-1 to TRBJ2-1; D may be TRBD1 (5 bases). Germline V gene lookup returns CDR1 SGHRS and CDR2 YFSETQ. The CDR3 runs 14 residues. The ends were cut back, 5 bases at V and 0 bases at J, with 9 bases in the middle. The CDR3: CASSVDSSYNEQFF. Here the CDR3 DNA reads TGCGCCAGCAGTGTAGACAGCTCCTACAATGAGCAGTTCTTC.

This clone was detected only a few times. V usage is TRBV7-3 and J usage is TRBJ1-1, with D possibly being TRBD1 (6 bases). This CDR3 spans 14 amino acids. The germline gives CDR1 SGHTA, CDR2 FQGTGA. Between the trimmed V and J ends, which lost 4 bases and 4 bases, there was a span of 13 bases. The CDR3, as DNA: TGTGCCAGCAGCTCCACAGGGTCGGCCACTGAAGCTTTCTTT. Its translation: CASSSTGSATEAFF.

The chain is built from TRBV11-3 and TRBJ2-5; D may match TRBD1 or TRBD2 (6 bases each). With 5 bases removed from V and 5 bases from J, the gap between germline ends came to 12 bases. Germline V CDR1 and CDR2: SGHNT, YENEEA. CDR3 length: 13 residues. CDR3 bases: TGTGCCAGCAGCCCCGGAGGGGGGGAGACCCAGTACTTC. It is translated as CASSPGGGETQYF.

For the CDR3, the DNA is TGTGCCACCAGCAGAGATGGTAGCGGGGGCCAAGAGACCCAGTACTTC. It translates to CATSRDGSGGQETQYF. The gene calls are TRBV15 and TRBJ2-5; 9 bases map to TRBD2. The junction had 3 bases not matched to a gene; V was cut back by 0 bases and J by 1 base. The CDR3 runs to 16 residues. CDR1 LNHNV and CDR2 YYDKDF come from the germline V gene (reference sequence).

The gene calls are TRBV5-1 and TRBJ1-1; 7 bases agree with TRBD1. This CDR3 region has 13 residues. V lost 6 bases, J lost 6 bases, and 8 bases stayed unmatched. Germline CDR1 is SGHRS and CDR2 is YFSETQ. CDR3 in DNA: TGCGCCAGCATGGAGGGGGCGGGGGCTGAAGCTTTCTTT. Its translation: CASMEGAGAEAFF.

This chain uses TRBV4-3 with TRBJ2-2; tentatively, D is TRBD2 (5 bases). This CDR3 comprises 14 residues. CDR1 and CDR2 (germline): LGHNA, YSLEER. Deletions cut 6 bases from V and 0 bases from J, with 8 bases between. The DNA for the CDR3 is TGCGCCAGCAGGAGACTAACGAACACCGGGGAGCTGTTTTTT. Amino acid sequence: CASRRLTNTGELFF.

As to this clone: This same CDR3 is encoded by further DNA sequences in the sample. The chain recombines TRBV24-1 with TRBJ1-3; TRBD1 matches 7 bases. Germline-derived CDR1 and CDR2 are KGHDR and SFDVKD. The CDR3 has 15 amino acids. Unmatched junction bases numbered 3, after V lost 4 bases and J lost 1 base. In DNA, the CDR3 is TGTGCCACCAGTGACCCGACAGGGTCTGGAAACACCATATATTTT. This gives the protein CATSDPTGSGNTIYF.

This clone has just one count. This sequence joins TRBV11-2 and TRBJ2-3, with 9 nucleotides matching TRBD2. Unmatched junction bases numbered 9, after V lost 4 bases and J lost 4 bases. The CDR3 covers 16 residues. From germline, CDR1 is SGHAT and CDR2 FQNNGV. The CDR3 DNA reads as TGTGCCAGCAGCTGGGTGGCGGGGGGGCAGTCAGATACGCAGTATTTT. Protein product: CASSWVAGGQSDTQYF.